The 10 T cell receptor beta chains below come from one sample, sequenced in a study of human T cells and chemical hapten exposure. Stated time point: pre-sensitization, week 0. Treatment of the sample: therapeutic diphenylcyclopropenone sensitization with weekly scalp DPC. One entry per CDR3 protein, called by TCRdb with MiXCR from the RACE reads. Here the sample spans about 180,000 distinct CDR3 sequences, 25% to 35% being singletons. Material: whole blood, obtained in connection with sensitization to the hapten diphenylcyclopropenone (DPC). All receptors derive from a woman in her twenties or thirties with alopecia areata. Some clones in this sample may be carry-over from other donors' samples.

This clonotype was observed a handful of times. The chain recombines TRBV7-3 with TRBJ1-2; no reliable D call. Trimming shortened V by 5 bases and J by 9 bases, and 13 bases separated the two germline ends. The CDR3 contains 12 residues. Germline-derived CDR1 and CDR2 are SGHTA and FQGTGA. CDR3 sequence: CASSVRTRRYTF. The CDR3 nucleotides are TGTGCCAGCAGCGTCCGAACTCGGCGCTACACCTTC.

Only a few counts were recorded for this clonotype. The gene calls are TRBV20-1 and TRBJ2-1, with D possibly TRBD1 on 6 matching bases. Per the germline V gene, CDR1 is DFQATT and CDR2 is SNEGSKA (reference sequence). The CDR3 loop spans 15 amino acids. V lost 6 bases to trimming and J lost 4 bases, with 19 bases between them. CDR3 nucleotides: TGCAGTGCCTCCTCAGGGGCAGGGTCATACAATGAGCAGTTCTTC. It yields the protein CSASSGAGSYNEQFF.

This clonotype was observed many times. The genes are TRBV29-1 and TRBJ2-7; maybe TRBD2 (7 bases). Germline V gene lookup returns CDR1 SQVTM and CDR2 ANQGSEA. The CDR3 loop spans 12 amino acids. Trimming cost V 7 bases and J 6 bases, with 16 bases left between them. The CDR3 DNA reads as TGCAGCGGGGGGGGGGCCTGGGGCGAGCAGTACTTC. It codes for CSGGGAWGEQYF.

Only a few counts were recorded for this clonotype. This CDR3 reads CASRNAQDEQFF. Here the CDR3 DNA reads TGTGCCAGCAGAAACGCACAGGATGAGCAGTTCTTC. The chain links TRBV6-2 or TRBV6-3 to TRBJ2-1, with D tentatively TRBD1 (5 bases). From germline, CDR1 is MNHEY and CDR2 SVGEGT. CDR3 size: 12 residues. V was cut by 6 bases and J by 8 bases, with 11 bases left in between.

V is TRBV29-1 and J is TRBJ2-1, with D possibly being TRBD1 or TRBD2 (6 bases each). Germline CDR1 SQVTM, CDR2 ANQGSEA. This CDR3 contains 16 residues. V lost 6 bases, J lost 1 base, and 19 bases lay in between. The CDR3 coding sequence is TGCAGCGTCGTAGGGGGGTTGAGTGGATCCTACAATGAGCAGTTCTTC. This gives the protein CSVVGGLSGSYNEQFF.

The chain carries TRBV9 and TRBJ1-1; D unclear. Germline V gene lookup returns CDR1 SGDLS and CDR2 YYNGEE. This CDR3 spans 15 amino acids. Trimming stripped 4 bases from V and 4 bases from J, with 17 bases between. DNA for the CDR3: TGTGCCAGCAGCTATAGCGGGGAGAAGGGCACTGAAGCTTTCTTT. Residues: CASSYSGEKGTEAFF.

The V and J genes are TRBV5-4 and TRBJ1-5, with a possible D match to TRBD1 (5 bases). Trimming removed 0 bases at V and 8 bases at J, with 15 bases between. Per germline, CDR1 SGHNT and CDR2 YYREEE (reference sequence). This CDR3 comprises 15 residues. The CDR3 bases are TGTGCCAGCAGCTTGGACCCCGGGACGGCGGAGCCCCAGCATTTT. Residues: CASSLDPGTAEPQHF.

The chain uses TRBV28 and TRBJ2-1, with D possibly TRBD1 on 6 matching bases. Deletions cut 6 bases from V and 2 bases from J, with 14 bases between. CDR1 MDHEN and CDR2 SYDVKM come from the germline V gene. The CDR3 extends over 15 amino acids. The CDR3 here is CASRRKGVAYNEQFF. CDR3 DNA sequence: TGTGCCAGCAGACGCAAGGGGGTAGCCTACAATGAGCAGTTCTTC.

This rearrangement joins TRBV5-1 to TRBJ2-2, with 7 bases that match TRBD1. CDR3 length: 14 residues. Unmatched junction bases numbered 6, after V lost 4 bases and J lost 6 bases. CDR1 is SGHRS, CDR2 YFSETQ, per germline. DNA of the CDR3: TGCGCCAGCAGCCCGACAGGGACCTCCGGGGAGCTGTTTTTT. It specifies CASSPTGTSGELFF.

This chain uses TRBV4-1 with TRBJ2-7; D not resolved. This CDR3 region has 13 residues. Germline loops: CDR1 MGHRA, CDR2 YSYEKL. Between the trimmed V and J ends, which lost 2 bases and 7 bases, there was a span of 12 bases. CDR3 DNA: TGCGCCAGCAGCCAACTACAGCTTCAAGAGCAGTACTTC. Translated: CASSQLQLQEQYF.